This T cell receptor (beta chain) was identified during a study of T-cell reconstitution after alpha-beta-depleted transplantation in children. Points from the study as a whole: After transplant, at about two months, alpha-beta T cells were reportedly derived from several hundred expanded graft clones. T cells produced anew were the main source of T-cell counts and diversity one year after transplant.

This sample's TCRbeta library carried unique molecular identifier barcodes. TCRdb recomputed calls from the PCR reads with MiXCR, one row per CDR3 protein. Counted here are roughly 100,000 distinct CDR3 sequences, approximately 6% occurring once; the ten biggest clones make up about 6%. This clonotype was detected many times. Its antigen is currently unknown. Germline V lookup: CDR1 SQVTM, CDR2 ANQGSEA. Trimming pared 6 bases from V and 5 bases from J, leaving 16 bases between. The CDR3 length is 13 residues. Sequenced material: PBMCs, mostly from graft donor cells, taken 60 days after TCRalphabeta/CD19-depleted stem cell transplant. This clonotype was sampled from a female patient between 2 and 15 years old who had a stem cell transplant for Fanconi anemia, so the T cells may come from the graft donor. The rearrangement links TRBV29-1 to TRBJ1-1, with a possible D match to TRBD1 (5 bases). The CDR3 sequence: CSVRQLTQTEAFF. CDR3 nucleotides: TGCAGCGTCAGACAGTTAACTCAGACTGAAGCTTTCTTT. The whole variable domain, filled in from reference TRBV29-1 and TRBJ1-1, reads SAVISQKPSRDICQRGTSLTIQCQVDSQVTMMFWYRQQPGQSLTLIATANQGSEATYESGFVIDKFPISRPNLTFSTLTVSNMSPEDSSIYLCSVRQLTQTEAFFGQGTRLTVV.